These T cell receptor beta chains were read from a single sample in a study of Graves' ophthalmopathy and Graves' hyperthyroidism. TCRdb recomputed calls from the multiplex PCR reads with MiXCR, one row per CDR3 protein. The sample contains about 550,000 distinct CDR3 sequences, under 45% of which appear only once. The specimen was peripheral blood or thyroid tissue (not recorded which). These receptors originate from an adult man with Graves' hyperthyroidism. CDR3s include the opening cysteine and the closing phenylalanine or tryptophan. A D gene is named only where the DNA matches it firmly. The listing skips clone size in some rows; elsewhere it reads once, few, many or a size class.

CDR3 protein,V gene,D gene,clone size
CSARVQLASAETQYF,TRBV20-1,TRBD2,many
CASCTGGHGNSPLHF,TRBV12-3/TRBV12-4,TRBD1,once
CASSPSYGYTF,TRBV12-3/TRBV12-4,NA,many
CSVEDHRATEAFF,TRBV29-1,NA,many
CASSLEVANQPQHF,TRBV5-8,NA,many
CASNRDSPAYEQYF,TRBV10-1,NA,NA
CSARRGTSGYEQYF,TRBV20-1,TRBD2,NA
CASSSPTTNDGGSGANVLTF,TRBV5-1,NA,few
CASSPRGRGLNTEAFF,TRBV7-8,NA,few
CASSIGTGGNEQFF,TRBV19,TRBD1,NA
CASSTGRLSTDTQYF,TRBV7-9,NA,few
CASSFGGGGGQETQYF,TRBV7-9,TRBD2,once
CASSYLAEQYF,TRBV5-7,NA,many
CASRSLAGDSYEQYF,TRBV5-1,TRBD2,many
CASSIAHYSNQPQHF,TRBV19,NA,few
CAISDGGGNTGELFF,TRBV10-3,TRBD2,NA
CSVGDTYGYTF,TRBV29-1,NA,many
CASRDRGTSEQFF,TRBV7-2,TRBD1,few
CASSNISLKGPYLDSNQPQHF,TRBV7-9,NA,NA
CASSIDPGVKTQYF,TRBV19,NA,many
CASRISRGLIPYEQYF,TRBV2,NA,NA
CASSEASGGAFEQYF,TRBV6-1,TRBD2,NA
CSASGERAMVEQFF,TRBV20-1,NA,NA
CSVEGIFYGYTF,TRBV29-1,NA,NA
CASSIVGGDDSNQPQHF,TRBV19,NA,few
CAWSASTGLGKTQYF,TRBV7-6,TRBD1,few
CASSQGHKGSKNYGYTF,TRBV7-9,NA,few
CASTQRDTQYF,TRBV2,NA,NA
CAWQGISYEQYF,TRBV2,NA,NA
CASSETSSGANVLTF,TRBV12-3/TRBV12-4,NA,many
CASIRGLAGGLETQYF,TRBV10-3,TRBD2,NA
CAITRDSNTEAFF,TRBV10-3,NA,many
CASSQVKAKHTGELFF,TRBV4-2,NA,few
CASSYVGRPQHF,TRBV12-3/TRBV12-4,NA,NA
CASSGGTYRETQYF,TRBV9,NA,NA
CSATSPGTAGETQYF,TRBV20-1,TRBD1,many
CAWSAGQGYTIYF,TRBV2,TRBD1,NA
CATSREGQYSNQPQHF,TRBV15,TRBD1,many
CASSPGTGTYDQYF,TRBV7-9,TRBD1,NA
CSAGVPGSYGYTF,TRBV20-1,NA,NA
CSASNRGERNTEAFF,TRBV20-1,TRBD1,many
CASSQNSGQISGYTF,TRBV4-1,NA,NA
CAWSTRGYGYTF,TRBV30,NA,once
CASSLSWTEGELFF,TRBV5-1,NA,many
CASKLGTSGDQETQYF,TRBV12-3/TRBV12-4,TRBD2,NA